The T cell receptor (beta chain) under discussion was sequenced for a study of T cells in Graves' hyperthyroidism and ophthalmopathy. Looking at the study overall: Before treatment of any kind, peripheral blood was taken at initial diagnosis.

V shed 0 bases, J shed 2 bases, and the junction held 11 bases outside the gene matches. The CDR3 extends over 18 amino acids. Germline V gives CDR1 LGHDT, CDR2 YNNKEL (reference sequence). Study findings and constraints: Before onset, by a median of around 6.1 months, the model predicted ophthalmopathy.

Patients having uncontrolled infection, another autoimmune disease, pregnancy or lactation were not included. Diagnoses were made from clinical symptoms, serum measures (thyroxine and TRAb), thyroid ultrasound and orbital computed tomography. It was RNA transcripts that yielded the amplified TCR beta CDR3 regions. An initial round of RT-PCR targeting the TCR CDR3 relied on the HTBI primer set. MiXCR, run by TCRdb on the multiplex PCR reads, gives a single entry per CDR3 protein. The sample lists about 400,000 distinct CDR3 sequences, around 16% occurring once. This clonotype has a count of ten or more. Its antigen is not identified.

The chain has TRBV3-1 and TRBJ2-5; 8 nucleotides align to TRBD1. Sequences were obtained from blood. The receptor's source is a woman aged 18 to 35 with Graves' hyperthyroidism. The CDR3: CASSQERPRGRLQETQYF. The CDR3 nucleotides read TGTGCCAGCAGCCAAGAGCGACCCAGGGGGCGCCTTCAAGAGACCCAGTACTTC.